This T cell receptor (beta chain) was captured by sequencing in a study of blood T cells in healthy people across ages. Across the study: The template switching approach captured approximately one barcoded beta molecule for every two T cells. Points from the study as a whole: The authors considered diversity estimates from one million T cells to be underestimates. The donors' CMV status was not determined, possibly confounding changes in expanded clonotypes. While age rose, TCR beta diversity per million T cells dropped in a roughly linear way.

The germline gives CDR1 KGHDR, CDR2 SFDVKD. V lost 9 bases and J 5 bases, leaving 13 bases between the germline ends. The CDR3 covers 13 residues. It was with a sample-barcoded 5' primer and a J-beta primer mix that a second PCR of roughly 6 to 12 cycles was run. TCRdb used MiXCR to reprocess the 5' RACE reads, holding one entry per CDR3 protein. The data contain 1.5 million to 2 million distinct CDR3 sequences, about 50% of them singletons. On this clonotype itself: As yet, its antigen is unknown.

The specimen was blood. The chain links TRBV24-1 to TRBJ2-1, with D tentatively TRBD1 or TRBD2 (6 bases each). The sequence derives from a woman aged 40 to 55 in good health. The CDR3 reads CATRRGPNNEQFF. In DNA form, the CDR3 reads TGTGCCACCCGACGGGGGCCAAACAATGAGCAGTTCTTC.